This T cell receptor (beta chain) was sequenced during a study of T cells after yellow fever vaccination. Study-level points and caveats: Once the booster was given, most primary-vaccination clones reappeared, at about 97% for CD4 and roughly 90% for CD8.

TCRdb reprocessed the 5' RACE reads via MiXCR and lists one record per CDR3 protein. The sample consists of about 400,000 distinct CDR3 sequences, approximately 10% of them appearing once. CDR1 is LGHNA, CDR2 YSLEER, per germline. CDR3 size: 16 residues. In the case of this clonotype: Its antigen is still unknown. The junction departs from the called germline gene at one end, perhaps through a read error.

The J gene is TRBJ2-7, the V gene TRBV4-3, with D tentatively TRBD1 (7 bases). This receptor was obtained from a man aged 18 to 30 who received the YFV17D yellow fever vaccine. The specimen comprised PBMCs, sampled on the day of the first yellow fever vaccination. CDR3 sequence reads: CASSKDGGDSTYEQYF. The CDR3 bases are TGCGCCAGCAGCAAAGATGGAGGGGACAGCACCTACGAGCAGTACTTC.